This T cell receptor beta chain is from a study of STAT5B mutations in CD4+ large granular lymphocyte leukemia. Controls came from buffy coats of healthy blood donors. For this clone: Its cognate antigen is unknown.

Germline-derived CDR1 and CDR2 are MNHEY and SVGAGI. The ends lost 6 bases at V and 2 bases at J; junction bases unmatched: 5. The CDR3 runs 15 residues. The table came from immunoSEQ multiplex PCR; TCRdb's copy has only in-frame clones and leaves some out. The sample includes tens of thousands of clones, less than 85% of them seen just once. Study-wide results and limits: No patients shared main leukemic clonotypes, though about 25% appeared at low frequency elsewhere. The CD4+ versus CD8+ T-LGLL clonality difference may reflect limited sample size. Top patient clones used TRBV06 genes more often: 8/27 versus 2/35 in controls.

Input material: CD4+ T cells from blood buffy coats. The genes are TRBV6-5 and TRBJ1-5; TRBD1 matches 9 bases. The receptor was isolated from a human donor in good health. In DNA, the CDR3 is TGTGCCAGCAGACCCGACAGGGGGGGCAATCAGCCCCAGCATTTT. This codes for CASRPDRGGNQPQHF.